The 23 T cell receptor beta chains presented below share a single source sample, sequenced in a study of shared clonotypes between healthy human individuals. Clones were read by immunoSEQ multiplex PCR, and TCRdb kept only the in-frame ones, dropping some. Of 2 million to 3 million clones in the sample, 93% were seen once. What was sequenced was naive CD4+ T cells from PBMCs. Subset here: CD45RA+ positively selected. Receptor source: a man aged 18 to 35 in good health. Some clones in this sample may be carry-over from other donors' samples.

Turning to this clone: The sample holds other DNA sequences that translate to the same CDR3. The rearrangement uses TRBV6-1 and TRBJ1-1, with TRBD1 identical over 7 bases. The CDR3 contains 13 residues. V lost 2 bases and J lost 4; bases outside the gene matches: 1. Germline-derived CDR1 and CDR2 are MNHNS and SASEGT. DNA of the CDR3: TGTGCCAGCAGTGAACAGGGGGGCACTGAAGCTTTCTTT. This encodes CASSEQGGTEAFF.

To note about this clone: This same CDR3 is encoded by further DNA sequences in the sample. The genes are TRBV5-1 and TRBJ2-1; 11 nucleotides align to TRBD2. CDR3 length equals 14 residues. CDR1 and CDR2 from the germline V gene are SGHRS and YFSETQ. V lost 2 bases and J lost 6; bases outside the gene matches: 1. The chain's CDR3 is CASSFTSGSNEQFF. CDR3 bases: TGCGCCAGCAGCTTCACTAGCGGGAGCAATGAGCAGTTCTTC.

V is TRBV5-1 and J is TRBJ2-7; D is possibly TRBD2 (6 bases). This CDR3 has 15 amino acids. Germline loops: CDR1 SGHRS, CDR2 YFSETQ. Trimming cost V 2 bases and J 3 bases, with 15 bases left between them. In DNA, the CDR3 is TGCGCCAGCAGCTTTGGCGGGACGGCCAGCTACGAGCAGTACTTC. Translated: CASSFGGTASYEQYF.

This chain connects TRBV6-5 to TRBJ1-4; no firm D call. In germline, CDR1 is MNHEY, CDR2 SVGAGI. V was trimmed by 6 bases and J by 8 bases, leaving 13 bases between them. The CDR3 has 13 residues. Written as DNA, the CDR3 is TGTGCCAGCAGCCGAGGCGGGAAGGAAAAACTGTTTTTT. Protein: CASSRGGKEKLFF.

This chain connects TRBV7-2 to TRBJ2-7, with 12 bases identical to TRBD2. This CDR3 comprises 16 residues. Trimming cost V 5 bases and J 5 bases; bases outside gene matches: 10. Per germline, CDR1 SGHTA and CDR2 FQGNSA. DNA for the CDR3: TGTGCCAGCAGCCGCGGACTAGCGGGACGGTTTGACGAGCAGTACTTC. It translates to CASSRGLAGRFDEQYF.

This chain joins TRBV19 and TRBJ2-1; perhaps TRBD2 as D (5 bases). V was shortened by 7 bases and J by 9 bases, with 10 bases between the two germline ends. The CDR3 covers 11 residues. Germline V CDR1 and CDR2: LNHDA, SQIVND (reference sequence). CDR3 bases: TGTGCCAGTAATAGGGAGAGTGAGCAGTTCTTC. Amino acids: CASNRESEQFF.

This chain uses TRBV5-5 with TRBJ2-5; D is perhaps TRBD1 (6 bases). This CDR3 spans 16 amino acids. The V end was cut by 0 bases, the J end by 0 bases, with 12 bases between. The germline gives CDR1 SGHKS, CDR2 YYEKEE (reference sequence). CDR3 nucleotide sequence: TGTGCCAGCAGCTTGGGGGGGCCTATGTACCAAGAGACCCAGTACTTC. The encoded protein is CASSLGGPMYQETQYF.

The chain uses TRBV5-4 and TRBJ2-1; D is possibly TRBD2 (5 bases). This CDR3 is built from 15 residues. With 3 bases removed from V and 6 bases from J, the gap between germline ends came to 16 bases. Germline lookup yields CDR1 SGHNT and CDR2 YYREEE (reference sequence). Written as DNA, the CDR3 is TGTGCCAGCAGCTCAGGACTCAAGTTCGGCAATGAGCAGTTCTTC. It yields the protein CASSSGLKFGNEQFF.

The V and J genes are TRBV28 and TRBJ1-4; 8 bases fit TRBD1. The junction had 5 bases not matched to a gene; V was cut back by 6 bases and J by 2 bases. The CDR3 runs to 15 residues. Germline V lookup: CDR1 MDHEN, CDR2 SYDVKM. The CDR3 loop is CASRTGAPTNEKLFF. The CDR3 nucleotides are TGTGCCAGCAGGACAGGGGCCCCCACTAATGAAAAACTGTTTTTT.

The chain carries TRBV5-1 and TRBJ2-5; D is unresolved. From germline, CDR1 is SGHRS and CDR2 YFSETQ. The CDR3 is 14 amino acids. V was cut by 1 base and J by 2 bases, with 9 bases left in between. The CDR3 is CASSLFSPQETQYF. The CDR3 DNA is TGCGCCAGCAGCTTGTTTAGTCCACAAGAGACCCAGTACTTC. The variable domain in full, with the rest retrieved from reference TRBV5-1 and TRBJ2-5, is KAGVTQTPRYLIKTRGQQVTLSCSPISGHRSVSWYQQTPGQGLQFLFEYFSETQRNKGNFPGRFSGRQFSNSRSEMNVSTLELGDSALYLCASSLFSPQETQYFGPGTRLLVL.

V and J are TRBV10-1 and TRBJ2-3; 11 bases map to TRBD2. CDR1 and CDR2 from the germline V gene are WNHNN and SYGVQD (reference sequence). The V and J ends lost 0 bases and 3 bases, in that order; junction bases with no gene match: 8. This CDR3 has 18 amino acids. In nucleotides, the CDR3 is TGCGCCAGCAGTGAGTCGACTCGGTCTAGCGGGAGGACAGATACGCAGTATTTT. Protein sequence: CASSESTRSSGRTDTQYF.

The chain joins TRBV2 to TRBJ1-1; D is possibly TRBD1 (6 bases). V was cut by 4 bases and J by 10 bases, with 19 bases left in between. The CDR3 is made up of 14 amino acids. CDR1 and CDR2 (germline): SNHLY, FYNNEI. This chain's CDR3 is CASSVAGEEGRAFF. CDR3 coding DNA: TGTGCCAGCAGTGTAGCAGGGGAGGAGGGGAGAGCTTTCTTT.

The chain employs TRBV29-1 and TRBJ1-2; 9 bases are shared with TRBD1. V lost 2 bases, J lost 5 bases, and 12 bases stayed unmatched. Per germline, CDR1 SQVTM and CDR2 ANQGSEA. The CDR3 length is 16 residues. The CDR3 coding sequence is TGCAGCGTTGAAATGTCTCCACAGGGGGCGGGGTATGGCTACACCTTC. Its translation is CSVEMSPQGAGYGYTF.

This chain joins TRBV5-4 and TRBJ2-6; maybe TRBD1 (5 bases). V was trimmed by 0 bases and J by 2 bases, leaving 9 bases between them. The CDR3 is 16 residues long. Germline CDR1 is SGHNT and CDR2 is YYREEE (reference sequence). The CDR3 region is CASSLDRITGANVLTF. The CDR3 nucleotides are TGTGCCAGCAGCTTGGACAGGATAACTGGGGCCAACGTCCTGACTTTC. Full variable domain (outside the CDR3, taken from reference TRBV5-4 and TRBJ2-6): ETGVTQSPTHLIKTRGQQVTLRCSSQSGHNTVSWYQQALGQGPQFIFQYYREEENGRGNFPPRFSGLQFPNYSSELNVNALELDDSALYLCASSLDRITGANVLTFGAGSRLTVL.

The chain recombines TRBV7-2 with TRBJ2-1; 9 nucleotides match TRBD2. After removal of 1 base from V and 1 base from J, the junction contained 8 bases not matched to a gene. The V gene's germline CDR1 is SGHTA and CDR2 FQGNSA. This CDR3 has 18 residues. The DNA for the CDR3 is TGTGCCAGCAGCTTAGTTTGGGCGCTAGCGGGGTCCTACAATGAGCAGTTCTTC. It encodes CASSLVWALAGSYNEQFF.

The J gene is TRBJ2-7, the V gene TRBV6-5; TRBD1 might be the D (5 bases). Germline CDR1 MNHEY, CDR2 SVGAGI. Trimming shortened V by 6 bases and J by 0 bases, and 9 bases separated the two germline ends. The CDR3 contains 13 residues. CDR3 nucleotide sequence: TGTGCCAGCAGGTCGACAGTCTCCTACGAGCAGTACTTC. This encodes CASRSTVSYEQYF.

This chain links TRBV5-1 with TRBJ1-4, with D unresolved. Trimming left V 0 bases short and J 8 bases short, with 14 bases between. This CDR3 comprises 15 residues. Germline assignment: CDR1 SGHRS and CDR2 YFSETQ. CDR3 protein: CASSLAAALEEKLFF. For the CDR3, the DNA is TGCGCCAGCAGCTTGGCGGCGGCCCTTGAGGAAAAACTGTTTTTT.

The chain joins TRBV30 to TRBJ2-6, with D unresolved. Germline V gene lookup returns CDR1 GTSNPN and CDR2 SVGIG (reference sequence). The germline V and J ends were trimmed by 1 base and 0 bases, with 4 bases remaining between them. CDR3 length: 14 amino acids. This chain's CDR3 is CAWSEFSGANVLTF. The CDR3 DNA is TGTGCCTGGAGTGAATTCTCTGGGGCCAACGTCCTGACTTTC.

Written as DNA, the CDR3 is TGTGCCAGCATAGGGACAGGGCGGGGCGAGCAGTACTTC. This encodes CASIGTGRGEQYF. The J gene is TRBJ2-7, the V gene TRBV27, with 9 nucleotides matching TRBD1. Germline V gene lookup returns CDR1 MNHEY and CDR2 SMNVEV (reference sequence). Unmatched junction bases numbered 7, after V lost 7 bases and J lost 6 bases. CDR3 length: 13 amino acids.

The count of this clone is one. The chain joins TRBV7-9 to TRBJ2-7; 7 bases line up with TRBD1. The CDR3 covers 16 residues. The ends lost 5 bases at V and 2 bases at J; junction bases unmatched: 12. Germline CDR1 and CDR2: SEHNR and FQNEAQ (reference sequence). Here the CDR3 DNA reads TGTGCCAGCAGCCACCCATTCGGACAGGTAGCCTACGAGCAGTACTTC. It specifies CASSHPFGQVAYEQYF.

The chain couples TRBV15 to TRBJ1-4, with no clear D. The ends were cut back, 3 bases at V and 3 bases at J, with 11 bases in the middle. The CDR3 spans 15 residues. Germline V gene data show CDR1 as LNHNV and CDR2 as YYDKDF (reference sequence). CDR3: CATSSTFVANEKLFF. The CDR3 DNA follows: TGTGCCACCAGCAGCACCTTCGTCGCTAATGAAAAACTGTTTTTT.

The gene calls are TRBV6-1 and TRBJ2-5; a weak D match, TRBD1 (6 bases). CDR1 MNHNS and CDR2 SASEGT come from the germline V gene. This CDR3 has 14 amino acids. V was trimmed by 2 bases and J by 5 bases, leaving 12 bases between them. The CDR3 coding sequence is TGTGCCAGCAGTGAACTCCAGGGGTTTGAGACCCAGTACTTC. Amino acid sequence: CASSELQGFETQYF.

This chain joins TRBV5-6 and TRBJ2-5; no firm D call. This CDR3 spans 14 amino acids. CDR1 SGHDT and CDR2 YYEEEE come from the germline V gene. The V end was cut by 0 bases, the J end by 5 bases, with 11 bases between. The CDR3 sequence is CASSLDLGLETQYF. The CDR3 DNA follows: TGTGCCAGCAGCTTGGATCTAGGGTTGGAGACCCAGTACTTC.